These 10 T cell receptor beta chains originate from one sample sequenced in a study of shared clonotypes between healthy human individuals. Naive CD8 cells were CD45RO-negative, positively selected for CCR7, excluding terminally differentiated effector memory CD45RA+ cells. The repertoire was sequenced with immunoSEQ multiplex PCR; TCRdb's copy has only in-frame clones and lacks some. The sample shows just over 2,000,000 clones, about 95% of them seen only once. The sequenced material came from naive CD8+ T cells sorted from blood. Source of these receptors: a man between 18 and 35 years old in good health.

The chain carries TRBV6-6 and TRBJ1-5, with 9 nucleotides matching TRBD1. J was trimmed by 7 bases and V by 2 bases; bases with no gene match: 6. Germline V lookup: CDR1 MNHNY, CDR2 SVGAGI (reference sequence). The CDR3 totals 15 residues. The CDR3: CASSYTGQGGQPQHF. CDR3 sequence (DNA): TGTGCCAGCAGTTACACGGGACAGGGCGGACAGCCCCAGCATTTT.

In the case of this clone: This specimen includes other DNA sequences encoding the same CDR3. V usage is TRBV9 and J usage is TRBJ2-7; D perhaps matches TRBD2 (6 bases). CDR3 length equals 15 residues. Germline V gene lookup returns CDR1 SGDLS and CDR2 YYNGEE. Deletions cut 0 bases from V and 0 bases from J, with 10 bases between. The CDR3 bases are TGTGCCAGCAGCGTAGGCCCCGGGAGCTCCTACGAGCAGTACTTC. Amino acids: CASSVGPGSSYEQYF.

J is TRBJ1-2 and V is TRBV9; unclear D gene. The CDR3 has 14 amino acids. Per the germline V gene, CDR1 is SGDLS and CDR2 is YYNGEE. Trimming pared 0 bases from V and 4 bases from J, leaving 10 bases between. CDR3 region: CASSVVGSGYGYTF. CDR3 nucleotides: TGTGCCAGCAGCGTAGTGGGGTCGGGCTATGGCTACACCTTC.

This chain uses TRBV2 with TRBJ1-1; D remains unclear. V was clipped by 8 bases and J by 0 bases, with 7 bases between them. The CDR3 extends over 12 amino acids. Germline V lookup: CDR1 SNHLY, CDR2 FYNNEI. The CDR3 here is CASGSLNTEAFF. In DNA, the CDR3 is TGTGCCAGCGGGTCCTTGAACACTGAAGCTTTCTTT.

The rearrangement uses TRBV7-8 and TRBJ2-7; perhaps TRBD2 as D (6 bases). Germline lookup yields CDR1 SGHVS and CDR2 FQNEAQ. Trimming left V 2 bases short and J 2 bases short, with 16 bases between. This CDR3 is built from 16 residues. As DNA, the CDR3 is TGTGCCAGCAGCTTATTTTTGAGTGGCGGGGCCTACGAGCAGTACTTC. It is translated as CASSLFLSGGAYEQYF.

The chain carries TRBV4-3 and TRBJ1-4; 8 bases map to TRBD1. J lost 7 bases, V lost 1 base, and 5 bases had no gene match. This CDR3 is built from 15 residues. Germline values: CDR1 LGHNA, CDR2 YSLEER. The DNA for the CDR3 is TGCGCCAGCAGCCAAGCACAGGGGGGAGGTGAAAAACTGTTTTTT. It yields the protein CASSQAQGGGEKLFF.

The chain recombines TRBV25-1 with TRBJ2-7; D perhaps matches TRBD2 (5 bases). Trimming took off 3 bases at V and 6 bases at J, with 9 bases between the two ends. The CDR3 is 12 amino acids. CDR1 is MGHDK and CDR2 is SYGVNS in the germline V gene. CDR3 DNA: TGTGCCAGCAGTGATTCCGGGATCGAGCAGTACTTC. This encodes CASSDSGIEQYF.

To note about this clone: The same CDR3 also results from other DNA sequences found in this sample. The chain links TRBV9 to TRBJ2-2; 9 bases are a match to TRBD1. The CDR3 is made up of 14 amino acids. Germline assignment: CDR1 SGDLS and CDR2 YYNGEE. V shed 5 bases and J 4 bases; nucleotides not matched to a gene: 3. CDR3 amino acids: CASSTGGGTGELFF. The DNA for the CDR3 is TGTGCCAGCAGTACAGGGGGCGGCACCGGGGAGCTGTTTTTT.

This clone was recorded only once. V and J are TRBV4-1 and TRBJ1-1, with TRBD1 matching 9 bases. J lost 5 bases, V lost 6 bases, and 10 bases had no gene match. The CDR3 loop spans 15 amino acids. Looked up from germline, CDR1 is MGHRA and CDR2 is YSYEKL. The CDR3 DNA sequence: TGCGCCAGCAGTCCTCTAGGGACAGGGAAAACTGAAGCTTTCTTT. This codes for CASSPLGTGKTEAFF.

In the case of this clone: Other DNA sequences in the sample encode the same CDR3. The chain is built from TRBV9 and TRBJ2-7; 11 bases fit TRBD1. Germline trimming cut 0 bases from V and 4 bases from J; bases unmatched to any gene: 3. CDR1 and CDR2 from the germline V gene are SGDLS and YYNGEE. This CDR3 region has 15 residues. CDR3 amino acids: CASSVEGQGAYEQYF. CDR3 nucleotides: TGTGCCAGCAGCGTAGAAGGACAGGGGGCATACGAGCAGTACTTC.